This T cell receptor (beta chain) is from a study of OX40 agonist ivuxolimab in advanced cancers. Study in general: From roughly 20 to 85 years was the age range, with a mean of approximately 63 years, and 70% to 85% were male. Partial responses occurred in Three dose-escalation patients, one with hepatocellular carcinoma and two with cutaneous melanoma.

Remarks on this clone: Its antigen is not known.

This CDR3 is built from 13 residues. Germline V gene sequence: CDR1 MDHEN, CDR2 SYDVKM. The V gene lost 6 bases and the J gene lost 4 bases, with 11 bases spanning the gap. Profiled with immunoSEQ multiplex PCR; TCRdb holds only in-frame clones, not every one. This repertoire shows roughly 90,000 clones, roughly 93% found once; its top ten account for around 0.33%. Whole-study results and caveats: Low clonal expansion, among the lowest seen, marked partial responders at 0.1-3.0 mg/kg. Clonal expansion by week 6 occurred in CD4+ and CD8+ blood T cells (at 0.1 to 3.0 mg/kg).

The specimen comprised CD4+ or CD8+ T cells sorted from blood, sampled in a trial of the OX40 agonist ivuxolimab. The sequence came from an adult with an advanced solid tumor such as melanoma, head and neck, liver or kidney cancer. The gene calls are TRBV28 and TRBJ2-3, with D perhaps matching TRBD2 (6 bases). The DNA of the CDR3 is TGTGCCAGCAGGGGTGGAGGGGCAGATACGCAGTATTTT. This sequence encodes CASRGGGADTQYF.